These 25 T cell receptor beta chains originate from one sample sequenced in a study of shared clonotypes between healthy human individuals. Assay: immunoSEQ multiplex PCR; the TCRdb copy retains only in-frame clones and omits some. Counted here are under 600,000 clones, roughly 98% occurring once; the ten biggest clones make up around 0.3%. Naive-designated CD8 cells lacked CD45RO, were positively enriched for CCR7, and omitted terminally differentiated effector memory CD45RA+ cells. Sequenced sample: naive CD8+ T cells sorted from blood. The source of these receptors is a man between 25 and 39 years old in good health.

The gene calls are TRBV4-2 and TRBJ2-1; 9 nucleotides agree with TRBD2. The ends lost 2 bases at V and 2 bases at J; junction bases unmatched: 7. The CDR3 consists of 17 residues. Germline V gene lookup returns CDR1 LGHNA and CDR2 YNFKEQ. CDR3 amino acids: CASSQHNSGRAYNEQFF. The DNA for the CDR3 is TGTGCCAGCAGCCAACATAATAGCGGGAGAGCCTACAATGAGCAGTTCTTC.

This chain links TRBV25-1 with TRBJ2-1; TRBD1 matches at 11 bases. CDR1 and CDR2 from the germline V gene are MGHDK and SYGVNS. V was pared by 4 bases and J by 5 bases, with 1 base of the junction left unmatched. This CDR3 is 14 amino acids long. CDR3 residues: CASSGDRGDNEQFF. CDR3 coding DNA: TGTGCCAGCAGTGGGGACAGGGGGGACAATGAGCAGTTCTTC.

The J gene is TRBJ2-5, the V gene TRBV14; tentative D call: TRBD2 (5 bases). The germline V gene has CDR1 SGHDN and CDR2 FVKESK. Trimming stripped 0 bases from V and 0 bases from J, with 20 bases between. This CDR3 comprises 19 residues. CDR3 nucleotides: TGTGCCAGCAGCCAAGAAGCCCAATCTAGCCGCCGTTACCAAGAGACCCAGTACTTC. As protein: CASSQEAQSSRRYQETQYF.

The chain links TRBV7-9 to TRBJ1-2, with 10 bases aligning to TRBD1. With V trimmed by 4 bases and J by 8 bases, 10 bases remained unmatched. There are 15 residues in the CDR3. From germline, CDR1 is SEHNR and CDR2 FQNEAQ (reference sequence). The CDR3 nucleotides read TGTGCCAGCAGCTCTCCCGGGACAGGGGTATGGGGCTACACCTTC. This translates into CASSSPGTGVWGYTF.

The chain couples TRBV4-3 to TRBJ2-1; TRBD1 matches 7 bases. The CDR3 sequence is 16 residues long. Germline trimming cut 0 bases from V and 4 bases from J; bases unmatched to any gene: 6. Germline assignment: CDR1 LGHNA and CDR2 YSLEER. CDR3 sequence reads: CASSQDRGGRYNEQFF. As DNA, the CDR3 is TGCGCCAGCAGCCAAGATAGAGGGGGCCGGTACAATGAGCAGTTCTTC.

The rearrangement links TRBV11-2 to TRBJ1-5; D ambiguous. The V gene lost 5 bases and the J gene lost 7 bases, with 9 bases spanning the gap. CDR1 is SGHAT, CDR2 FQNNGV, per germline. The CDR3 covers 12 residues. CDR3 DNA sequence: TGTGCCAGCAGCCAAGCCGCCCAGCCCCAGCATTTT. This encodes CASSQAAQPQHF.

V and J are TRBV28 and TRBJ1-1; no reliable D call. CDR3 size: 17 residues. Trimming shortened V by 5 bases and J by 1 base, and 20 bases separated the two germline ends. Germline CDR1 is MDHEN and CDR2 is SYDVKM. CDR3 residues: CASSDLDSLDSNTEAFF. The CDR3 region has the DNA TGTGCCAGCAGTGATCTAGACTCCCTTGATTCGAACACTGAAGCTTTCTTT.

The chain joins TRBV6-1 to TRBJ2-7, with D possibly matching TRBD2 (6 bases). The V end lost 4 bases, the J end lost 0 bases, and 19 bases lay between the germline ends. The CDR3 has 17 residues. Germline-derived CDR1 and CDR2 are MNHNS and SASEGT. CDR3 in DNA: TGTGCCAGCAGTGTCCCGATCGAGCGGGCGCTCTCCTACGAGCAGTACTTC. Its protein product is CASSVPIERALSYEQYF.

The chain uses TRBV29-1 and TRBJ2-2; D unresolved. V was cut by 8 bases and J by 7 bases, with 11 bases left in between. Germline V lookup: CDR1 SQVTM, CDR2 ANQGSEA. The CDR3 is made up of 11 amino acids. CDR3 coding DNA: TGCAGCCCTCTTGTCGGCGGGGAGCTGTTTTTT. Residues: CSPLVGGELFF.

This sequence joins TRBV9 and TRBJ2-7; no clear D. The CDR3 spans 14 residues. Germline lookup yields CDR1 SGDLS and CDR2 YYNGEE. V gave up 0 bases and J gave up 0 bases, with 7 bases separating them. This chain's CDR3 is CASSVDFDSYEQYF. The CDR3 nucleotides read TGTGCCAGCAGCGTAGATTTCGACTCCTACGAGCAGTACTTC.

CDR3 DNA sequence: TGCGCCAGCAGCGCCAATACAGGCTCCTACGAGCAGTACTTC. Residues: CASSANTGSYEQYF. This chain joins TRBV4-3 and TRBJ2-7; D may be TRBD1 (5 bases). The V and J ends lost 5 bases and 0 bases respectively, with 11 bases between them. Germline V lookup: CDR1 LGHNA, CDR2 YSLEER. The CDR3 covers 14 residues.

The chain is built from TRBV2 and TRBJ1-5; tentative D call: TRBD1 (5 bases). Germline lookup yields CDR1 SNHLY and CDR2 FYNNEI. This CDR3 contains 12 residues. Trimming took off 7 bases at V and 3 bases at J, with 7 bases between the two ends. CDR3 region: CASKGYNQPQHF. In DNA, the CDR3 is TGTGCCAGCAAGGGGTACAATCAGCCCCAGCATTTT. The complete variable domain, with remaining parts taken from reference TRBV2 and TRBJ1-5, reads EPEVTQTPSHQVTQMGQEVILRCVPISNHLYFYWYRQILGQKVEFLVSFYNNEISEKSEIFDDQFSVERPDGSNFTLKIRSTKLEDSAMYFCASKGYNQPQHFGDGTRLSIL.

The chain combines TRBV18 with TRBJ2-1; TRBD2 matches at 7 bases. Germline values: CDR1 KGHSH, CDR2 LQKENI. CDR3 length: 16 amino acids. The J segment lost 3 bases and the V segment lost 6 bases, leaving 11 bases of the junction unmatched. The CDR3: CASSPERGADYNEQFF. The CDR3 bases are TGTGCCAGCTCCCCTGAGCGGGGAGCCGACTACAATGAGCAGTTCTTC.

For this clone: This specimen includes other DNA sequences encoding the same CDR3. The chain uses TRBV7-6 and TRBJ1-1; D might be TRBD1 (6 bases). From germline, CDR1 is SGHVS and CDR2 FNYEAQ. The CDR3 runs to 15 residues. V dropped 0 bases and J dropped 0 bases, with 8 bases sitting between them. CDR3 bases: TGTGCCAGCAGCTTAGCTCAGGGGATGAACACTGAAGCTTTCTTT. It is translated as CASSLAQGMNTEAFF.

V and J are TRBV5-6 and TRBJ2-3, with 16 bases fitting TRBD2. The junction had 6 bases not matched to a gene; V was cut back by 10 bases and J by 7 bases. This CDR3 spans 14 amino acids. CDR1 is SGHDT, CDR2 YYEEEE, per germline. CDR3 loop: CAGGLAGGPHTQYF. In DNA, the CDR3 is TGTGCCGGGGGACTAGCGGGAGGGCCACATACGCAGTATTTT.

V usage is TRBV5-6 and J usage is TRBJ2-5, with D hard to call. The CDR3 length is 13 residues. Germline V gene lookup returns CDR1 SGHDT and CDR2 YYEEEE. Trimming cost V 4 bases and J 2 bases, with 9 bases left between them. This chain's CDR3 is CASSAAVQETQYF. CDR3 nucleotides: TGTGCCAGCAGCGCGGCGGTTCAAGAGACCCAGTACTTC.

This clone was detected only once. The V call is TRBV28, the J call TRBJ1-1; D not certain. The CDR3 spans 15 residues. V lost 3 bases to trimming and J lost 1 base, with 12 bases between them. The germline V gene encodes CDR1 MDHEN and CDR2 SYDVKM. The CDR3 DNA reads TGTGCCAGCAGTTTTGAGCAATTTAAGAACACTGAAGCTTTCTTT. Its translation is CASSFEQFKNTEAFF.

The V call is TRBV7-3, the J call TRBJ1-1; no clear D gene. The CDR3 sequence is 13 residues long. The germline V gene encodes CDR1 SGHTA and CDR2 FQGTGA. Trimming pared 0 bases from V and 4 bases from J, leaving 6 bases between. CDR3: CASSLTLSTEAFF. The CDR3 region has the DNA TGTGCCAGCAGCTTAACCCTATCCACTGAAGCTTTCTTT.

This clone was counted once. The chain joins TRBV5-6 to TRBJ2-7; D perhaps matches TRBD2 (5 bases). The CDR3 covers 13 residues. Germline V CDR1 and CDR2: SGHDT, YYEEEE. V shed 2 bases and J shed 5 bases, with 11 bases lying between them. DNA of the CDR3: TGTGCCAGCAGCTTTTGGAGGCCCCACGAGCAGTACTTC. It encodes CASSFWRPHEQYF. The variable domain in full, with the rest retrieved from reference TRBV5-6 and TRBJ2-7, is DAGVTQSPTHLIKTRGQQVTLRCSPKSGHDTVSWYQQALGQGPQFIFQYYEEEERQRGNFPDRFSGHQFPNYSSELNVNALLLGDSALYLCASSFWRPHEQYFGPGTRLTVT.

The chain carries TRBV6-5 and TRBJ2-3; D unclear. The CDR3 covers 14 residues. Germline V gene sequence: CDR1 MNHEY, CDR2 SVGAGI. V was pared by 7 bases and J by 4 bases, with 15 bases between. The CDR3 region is CASNAVEGADTQYF. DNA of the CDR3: TGTGCCAGCAATGCTGTTGAAGGCGCAGATACGCAGTATTTT.

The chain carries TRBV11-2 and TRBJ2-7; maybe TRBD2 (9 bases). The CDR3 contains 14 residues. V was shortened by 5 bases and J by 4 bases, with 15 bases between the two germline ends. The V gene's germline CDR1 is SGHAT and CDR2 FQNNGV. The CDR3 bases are TGTGCCAGCAGCCAGGGGGCGGGAGGGTACGAGCAGTACTTC. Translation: CASSQGAGGYEQYF.

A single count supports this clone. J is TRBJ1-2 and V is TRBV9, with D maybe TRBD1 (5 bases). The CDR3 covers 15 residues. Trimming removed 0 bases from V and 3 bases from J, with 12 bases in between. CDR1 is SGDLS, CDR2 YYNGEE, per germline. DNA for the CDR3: TGTGCCAGCAGCGTAGAATCAGGGCCGGACTATGGCTACACCTTC. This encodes CASSVESGPDYGYTF.

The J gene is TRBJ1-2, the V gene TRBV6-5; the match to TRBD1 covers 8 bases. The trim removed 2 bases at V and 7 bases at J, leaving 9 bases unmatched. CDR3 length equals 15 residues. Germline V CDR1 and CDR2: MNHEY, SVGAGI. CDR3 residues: CASSYGPGGFAGYTF. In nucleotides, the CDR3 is TGTGCCAGCAGTTACGGTCCAGGGGGCTTCGCTGGCTACACCTTC.

CDR3 coding DNA: TGTGCCAGTAACCCCATAGCGGGAGGCGGGAATGAGCAGTTCTTC. Protein: CASNPIAGGGNEQFF. J is TRBJ2-1 and V is TRBV19, with TRBD2 matching 10 bases. The CDR3 runs 15 residues. Germline V gene sequence: CDR1 LNHDA, CDR2 SQIVND (reference sequence). After removal of 7 bases from V and 7 bases from J, the junction contained 10 bases not matched to a gene.

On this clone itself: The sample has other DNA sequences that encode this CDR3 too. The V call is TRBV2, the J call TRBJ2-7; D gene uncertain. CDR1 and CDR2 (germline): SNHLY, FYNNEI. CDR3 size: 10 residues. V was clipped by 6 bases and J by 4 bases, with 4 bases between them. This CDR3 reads CASSGYEQYF. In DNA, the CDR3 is TGTGCCAGCAGCGGGTACGAGCAGTACTTC.